What follows is one TCR beta chain and its context. The V and J ends lost 5 bases and 7 bases, in that order; junction bases with no gene match: 12. There are 15 residues in the CDR3. Germline V lookup: CDR1 SGHTA, CDR2 FQGNSA. Authors' analysis steps: Using reference gene primer amplification, nucleated cell counts were estimated. Profiled with immunoSEQ multiplex PCR; TCRdb holds only in-frame clones, not every one. V and J calls and clone size are copied from that table; D and trimming were computed from the DNA. Seen here are 250,000 to 400,000 clones, roughly 84% observed once, and the top ten hold 1%. This sample was taken from a study of blood T cell repertoires in COVID-19. Study in general: The United States, Italy and Spain were the sources of the acute and convalescent COVID-19 samples. From T cells, B-cell-depleted T cells, or PBMCs came the material, which was cDNA or gDNA.

This TCR derives from a man aged 45 to 65 with active or convalescent COVID-19. The V and J genes are TRBV7-2 and TRBJ2-3; 7 bases agree with TRBD1. The sequenced material came from peripheral blood. The CDR3 nucleotides are TGTGCCAGCAGCACGCCGGGACAGTCCAGGTATACGCAGTATTTT. Its translation: CASSTPGQSRYTQYF.